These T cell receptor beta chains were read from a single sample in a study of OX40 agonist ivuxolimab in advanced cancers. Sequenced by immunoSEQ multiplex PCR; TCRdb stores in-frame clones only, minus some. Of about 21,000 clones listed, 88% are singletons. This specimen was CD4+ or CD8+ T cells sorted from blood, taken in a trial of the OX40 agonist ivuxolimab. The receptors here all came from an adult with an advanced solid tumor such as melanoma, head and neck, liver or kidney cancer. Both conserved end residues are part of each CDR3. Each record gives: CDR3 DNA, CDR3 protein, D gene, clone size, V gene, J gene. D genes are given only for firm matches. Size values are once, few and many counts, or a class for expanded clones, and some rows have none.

TGTGCCAGCAGTGAAGCGCGAAGTGTAATCAATGGCTACACCTTC	CASSEARSVINGYTF	.	.	TRBV6-1	TRBJ1-2
TGTGCCACCAGCAGAGATGACGGGGGGGCTTACGAGCAGTACTTC	CATSRDDGGAYEQYF	TRBD2	.	TRBV15	TRBJ2-7
TGTGCCAGCGGATACCGGGACAACGCCTACGAGCAGTACTTC	CASGYRDNAYEQYF	.	.	TRBV2	TRBJ2-7
TGTGCCAGCAGCTACTCCAGGGGGCCCAAGACCCAGTACTTC	CASSYSRGPKTQYF	TRBD1	.	TRBV7-9	TRBJ2-5
TGCGCCAGCAGTCCGACCTCCGGGCGTGAAGCTTTCTTT	CASSPTSGREAFF	.	.	TRBV10-1	TRBJ1-1
TGTGCCAGCAGCCCCGGGACTAGCGGGGCCTACGAGCAGTACTTC	CASSPGTSGAYEQYF	TRBD2	.	TRBV11-2	TRBJ2-7
TGTGCCAGCGGGCAGGGTTCCTACGAGCAGTACTTC	CASGQGSYEQYF	.	.	TRBV5-6	TRBJ2-7
TGTGCCAGCAGTGAAGGACTCAATGTCAACTATGGCTACACCTTC	CASSEGLNVNYGYTF	.	.	TRBV6-1	TRBJ1-2
TGCAGCGTTGGTCGAGCGGGGGTCAACAATGAGCAGTTCTTC	CSVGRAGVNNEQFF	TRBD2	.	TRBV29-1	TRBJ2-1
TGCGCCAGCAGCCAAGAGCAAGACAGGGCAGCTTTCTTT	CASSQEQDRAAFF	TRBD1	few	TRBV4-1	TRBJ1-1
TGTGCCAGCAGTTTCACCGGGTCCGCTTACGAGCAGTACTTC	CASSFTGSAYEQYF	.	.	TRBV28	TRBJ2-7
TGTGCCAGCAGTGAGATGGAGACCCAGTACTTC	CASSEMETQYF	.	.	TRBV25-1	TRBJ2-5
TGCGCCAGCAAGTCCGGGACAGGGGGCCGTATGCCCCAGCATTTT	CASKSGTGGRMPQHF	TRBD1	.	TRBV10-2	TRBJ1-5
TGTGCCAGCAGCGACTTCCCAGCGACAGATACGCAGTATTTT	CASSDFPATDTQYF	.	.	TRBV9	TRBJ2-3
TGTGCCATCCGGGACAGCTATGGCTACACCTTC	CAIRDSYGYTF	TRBD1	.	TRBV10-3	TRBJ1-2
TGTGCCAGCAGCTTAGGGGCGGCGGGAGATTTCTACGAGCAGTACTTC	CASSLGAAGDFYEQYF	TRBD2	.	TRBV7-8	TRBJ2-7
TGTGCCAGCAGCCCGGATGTCAGGGGATGGGAGACCCAGTACTTC	CASSPDVRGWETQYF	.	.	TRBV28	TRBJ2-5
TGTGCCAGCAGCTTGGTAGGGGCCTTAGGAGACGAGCAGTTCTTC	CASSLVGALGDEQFF	.	.	TRBV5-6	TRBJ2-1
TGCGCCAGCAGCCTCAAAAACTCCTATAATTCACCCCTCCACTTT	CASSLKNSYNSPLHF	.	.	TRBV4-1	TRBJ1-6
TGTGCCAGCAGTGAAGGTCGTGGTTCTCCCTACGAGCAGTACTTC	CASSEGRGSPYEQYF	.	.	TRBV2	TRBJ2-7
TGCGCCAGCAGTGAGCGCCCGGGGGAGGGGAGGAACGAGCAGTACTTC	CASSERPGEGRNEQYF	TRBD2	.	TRBV10-1	TRBJ2-7
TGCGCCACGCGACAGGGAATAACGGTTGGCTACACCTTC	CATRQGITVGYTF	TRBD1	.	TRBV5-1	TRBJ1-2
TGTGCCAGCAGTCCAAGGAGGGGCCGTAATGAGCAGTTCTTC	CASSPRRGRNEQFF	.	.	TRBV27	TRBJ2-1
TGTGCCAGCAGCTTCCTTATGGTTATGTGGGGGCACAATGAGCAGTTCTTC	CASSFLMVMWGHNEQFF	.	.	TRBV11-2	TRBJ2-1
TGTGCCAGCAGCTTTAGGTACAGGGGAGCCACTGAAGCTTTCTTT	CASSFRYRGATEAFF	TRBD1	once	TRBV5-4	TRBJ1-1
TGTGCCAGCAGCTTGGCTGGTAGCGGGGGATTAGCCAAAAACATTCAGTACTTC	CASSLAGSGGLAKNIQYF	TRBD2	.	TRBV5-4	TRBJ2-4
TGTGCCAGCAGCTCCTCCGGGTCATATTCCTACGAGCAGTACTTC	CASSSSGSYSYEQYF	.	.	TRBV5-4	TRBJ2-7
TGTGCCATCACTGAAAGACAGAACCTAGACTATGGCTACACCTTC	CAITERQNLDYGYTF	.	.	TRBV10-3	TRBJ1-2
TGTGCCAGCAGTTTAGGGTCCGGGTCCCCCTACGAGCAGTACTTC	CASSLGSGSPYEQYF	.	.	TRBV27	TRBJ2-7
TGTGCCAGCAGCTTGGGTAGCGGGGGACGCACAGATACGCAGTATTTT	CASSLGSGGRTDTQYF	TRBD2	.	TRBV7-9	TRBJ2-3
TGTGCCACCAGCCCGGACAGGGGCTACGAGCAGTACTTC	CATSPDRGYEQYF	TRBD1	.	TRBV15	TRBJ2-7
TGTGCCAGCAGTGAAGGGTGGGGGGCTAATCAGCCCCAGCATTTT	CASSEGWGANQPQHF	.	.	TRBV2	TRBJ1-5
TGTGCCAGCAGTGAAGCGCGCTTAGCCTCGGTTACGCAGTATTTT	CASSEARLASVTQYF	.	.	TRBV6-1	TRBJ2-3
TGTGCCAGCAGGGCCGAGACAGGGGGCACTGAAGCTTTCTTT	CASRAETGGTEAFF	TRBD1	.	TRBV27	TRBJ1-1
TGTGCCAGCAGTGCACGGGCCCCGTTCAATGAGCAGTTCTTC	CASSARAPFNEQFF	.	medium-sized	TRBV2	TRBJ2-1
TGTGCCAGCAGTCTAAGTGGGACTAGCGGGGTAGAGCAGTACTTC	CASSLSGTSGVEQYF	TRBD2	.	TRBV6-5	TRBJ2-7
TGTGCCAGCCGGGGTGCTGAAGCTTTCTTT	CASRGAEAFF	.	.	TRBV2	TRBJ1-1
TGTGCCAGCATGTGGGACGGTAACACTGAAGCTTTCTTT	CASMWDGNTEAFF	.	.	TRBV2	TRBJ1-1
TGTGCCAGCAGTTTAGGTGTTACTCCAGATACGCAGTATTTT	CASSLGVTPDTQYF	.	.	TRBV27	TRBJ2-3
TGTGCCAGCAGTGAGGGACACTATAGCAATCAGCCCCAGCATTTT	CASSEGHYSNQPQHF	.	.	TRBV6-1	TRBJ1-5
TGTGCTAGTGGTTTGAGCTCCTACAATGAGCAGTTCTTC	CASGLSSYNEQFF	.	few	TRBV12-5	TRBJ2-1
TGTGCCACTTCTCGGGGGACAGGGGTCCTAAGCTCCTACAATGAGCAGTTCTTC	CATSRGTGVLSSYNEQFF	TRBD1	.	TRBV9	TRBJ2-1
TGCGCCAGCAGTCAGGCGGGGAACTATGGCTACACCTTC	CASSQAGNYGYTF	.	.	TRBV23-1	TRBJ1-2
TGTGCCAGCAGCCCCACACCGAACACTGAAGCTTTCTTT	CASSPTPNTEAFF	.	.	TRBV5-3	TRBJ1-1
TGCGCCAGCAGCCAAGCTCGGCGGGTCCAGGATGAGCAGTTCTTC	CASSQARRVQDEQFF	.	.	TRBV4-1	TRBJ2-1
TGCGCCAGCAGCCAAGATTTACACCAGCCCCAGCATTTT	CASSQDLHQPQHF	.	.	TRBV4-1	TRBJ1-5
TGCGCCAGCAGGGGGAACCTCCTTGAAGCTTTCTTT	CASRGNLLEAFF	.	.	TRBV5-1	TRBJ1-1
TGTGCCAGCAGCGTGAGACTAGCGGGGGGTGACTACGAGCAGTACTTC	CASSVRLAGGDYEQYF	TRBD2	once	TRBV7-3	TRBJ2-7
TGTGCCAGCAGCCCCGGGAGGGTCAGGGGGCCGGAGACCCAGTACTTC	CASSPGRVRGPETQYF	.	.	TRBV14	TRBJ2-5
TGCGCCAGCAGCCAAGAGTCGGTCTTTAGCTCCTACGAGCAGTACTTC	CASSQESVFSSYEQYF	.	.	TRBV4-1	TRBJ2-7
TGTGCCAGCAGCCGGGGGGCGAGCACAGATACGCAGTATTTT	CASSRGASTDTQYF	.	.	TRBV9	TRBJ2-3
TGTGCCAGCAGCTTGGCCAGGAGCCCTGGAAACACCATATATTTT	CASSLARSPGNTIYF	.	.	TRBV5-5	TRBJ1-3
TGTGCCAGCAAAAACGCCGTCGGGGCTTTCTTT	CASKNAVGAFF	.	.	TRBV11-2	TRBJ1-1
TGCGCCAGCAGCCAGACTAGCGGGGGGGCAGCGACCCAGTACTTC	CASSQTSGGAATQYF	TRBD2	.	TRBV4-1	TRBJ2-5
TGTGCCAGCAGTGACAAAGGAGACGTCAATGAGCAGTTCTTC	CASSDKGDVNEQFF	.	.	TRBV6-4	TRBJ2-1
TGTGCCAGCAGTGGGGGGGACAGCTACACTGAAGCTTTCTTT	CASSGGDSYTEAFF	TRBD1	once	TRBV2	TRBJ1-1
TGTGCCAGACCGGGACTCTCTAACTATGGCTACACCTTC	CARPGLSNYGYTF	.	.	TRBV2	TRBJ1-2